These 3 T cell receptor beta chains were sequenced from one sample in a study of cytomegalovirus exposure and HLA in healthy donors. Both 60 Vbeta primers and 13 Jbeta primers went into the PCR. Sequenced by immunoSEQ multiplex PCR; TCRdb stores in-frame clones only, minus some. This table holds some 150,000 clones, about four fifths found once. The sample was PBMCs. The receptors were gathered from a man aged 25-45 years in good health and CMV-seropositive.

V is TRBV5-5 and J is TRBJ1-1; possible D gene TRBD1, 5 bases. Germline loops: CDR1 SGHKS, CDR2 YYEKEE (reference sequence). Trimming took off 4 bases at V and 0 bases at J, with 16 bases between the two ends. The length of the CDR3 is 16 residues. CDR3 nucleotide sequence: TGTGCCAGCAGCCCGAGGACAATTAGGATGAACACTGAAGCTTTCTTT. It yields the protein CASSPRTIRMNTEAFF.

In nucleotides, the CDR3 is TGTGCCTGGAAGAAAGCGGGGAGCACAGATACGCAGTATTTT. Protein: CAWKKAGSTDTQYF. The chain couples TRBV30 to TRBJ2-3; 7 bases line up with TRBD2. Trimming cost V 4 bases and J 0 bases; bases outside gene matches: 4. Per the germline V gene, CDR1 is GTSNPN and CDR2 is SVGIG (reference sequence). CDR3 size: 14 residues.

The chain uses TRBV5-1 and TRBJ2-6; TRBD1 matches 7 bases. J lost 4 bases, V lost 2 bases, and 6 bases had no gene match. CDR1 and CDR2 (germline): SGHRS, YFSETQ. This CDR3 spans 16 amino acids. The CDR3 spells CASSLPTGAGANVLTF. In DNA form, the CDR3 reads TGCGCCAGCAGCTTACCTACAGGGGCAGGGGCCAACGTCCTGACTTTC.